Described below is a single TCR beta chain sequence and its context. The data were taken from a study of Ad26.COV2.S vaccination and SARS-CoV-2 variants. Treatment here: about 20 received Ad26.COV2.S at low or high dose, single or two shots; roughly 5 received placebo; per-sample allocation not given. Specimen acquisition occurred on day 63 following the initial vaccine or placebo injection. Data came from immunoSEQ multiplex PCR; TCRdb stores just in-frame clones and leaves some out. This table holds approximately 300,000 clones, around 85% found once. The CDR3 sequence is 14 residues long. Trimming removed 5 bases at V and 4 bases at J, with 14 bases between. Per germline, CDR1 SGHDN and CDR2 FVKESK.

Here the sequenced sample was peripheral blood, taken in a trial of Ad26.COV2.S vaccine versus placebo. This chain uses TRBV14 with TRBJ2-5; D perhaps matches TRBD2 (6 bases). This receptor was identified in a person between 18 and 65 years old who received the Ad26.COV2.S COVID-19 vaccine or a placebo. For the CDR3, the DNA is TGTGCCAGCAGCGATACCGGGAGATCAGAGACCCAGTACTTC. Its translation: CASSDTGRSETQYF.